This TCR beta chain is from a study of shared clonotypes between healthy human individuals. This CDR3 is built from 18 residues. CDR1 and CDR2 (germline): SGHRS, YFSETQ. After removal of 2 bases from V and 2 bases from J, the junction contained 7 bases not matched to a gene. Using immunoSEQ multiplex PCR, the repertoire was profiled, and TCRdb retains in-frame clones only, with some absent. The sample contains some 2.1 million clones, roughly 94% of which appear only once. This chain joins TRBV5-1 and TRBJ2-3, with 14 bases lining up with TRBD2. Sequencing used naive CD4+ T cells sorted from blood. Stated subset: CD45RA+ positively selected. This TCR derives from a man aged 18 to 29 in good health. The CDR3 nucleotides read TGCGCCAGCAGCTTAGGGACTAGCGGGGGAAAAACCACAGATACGCAGTATTTT. Translated: CASSLGTSGGKTTDTQYF.